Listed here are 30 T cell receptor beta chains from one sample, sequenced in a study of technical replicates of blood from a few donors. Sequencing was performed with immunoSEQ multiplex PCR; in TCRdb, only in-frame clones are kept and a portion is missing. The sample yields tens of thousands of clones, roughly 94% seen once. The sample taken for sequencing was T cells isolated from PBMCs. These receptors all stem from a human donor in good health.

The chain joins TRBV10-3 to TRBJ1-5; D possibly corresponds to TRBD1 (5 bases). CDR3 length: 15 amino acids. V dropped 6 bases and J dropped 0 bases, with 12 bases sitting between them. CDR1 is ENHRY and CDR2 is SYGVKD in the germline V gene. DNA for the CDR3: TGTGCCATCAGGGAAGGGGTTTATAGCAATCAGCCCCAGCATTTT. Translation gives CAIREGVYSNQPQHF.

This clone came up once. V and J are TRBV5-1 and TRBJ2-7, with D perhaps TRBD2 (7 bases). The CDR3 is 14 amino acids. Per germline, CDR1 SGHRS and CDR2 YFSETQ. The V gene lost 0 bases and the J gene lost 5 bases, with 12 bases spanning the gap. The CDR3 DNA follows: TGCGCCAGCAGCTTGGAGGGGGAGGGCGACGAGCAGTACTTC. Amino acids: CASSLEGEGDEQYF. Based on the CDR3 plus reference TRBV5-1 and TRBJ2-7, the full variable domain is KAGVTQTPRYLIKTRGQQVTLSCSPISGHRSVSWYQQTPGQGLQFLFEYFSETQRNKGNFPGRFSGRQFSNSRSEMNVSTLELGDSALYLCASSLEGEGDEQYFGPGTRLTVT.

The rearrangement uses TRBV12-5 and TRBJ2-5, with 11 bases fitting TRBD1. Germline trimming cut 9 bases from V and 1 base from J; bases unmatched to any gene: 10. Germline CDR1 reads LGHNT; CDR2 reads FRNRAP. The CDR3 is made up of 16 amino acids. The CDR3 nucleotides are TGTGCTAGCGGGGGTGGGACAGGGGGTCTCCAAGAGACCCAGTACTTC. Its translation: CASGGGTGGLQETQYF.

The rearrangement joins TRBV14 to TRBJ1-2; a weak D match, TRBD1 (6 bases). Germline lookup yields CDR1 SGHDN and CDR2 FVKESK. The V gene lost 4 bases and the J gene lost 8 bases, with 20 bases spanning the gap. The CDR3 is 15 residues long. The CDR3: CASSPNRVSIQGYTF. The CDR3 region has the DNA TGTGCCAGCAGCCCGAACAGGGTTTCCATTCAAGGCTACACCTTC.

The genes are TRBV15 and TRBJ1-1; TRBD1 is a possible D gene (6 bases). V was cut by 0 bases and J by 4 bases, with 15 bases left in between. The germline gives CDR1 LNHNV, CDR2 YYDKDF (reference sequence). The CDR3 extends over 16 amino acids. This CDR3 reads CATSRDLTGRGTEAFF. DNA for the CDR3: TGTGCCACCAGCAGAGATCTAACAGGGAGAGGCACTGAAGCTTTCTTT.

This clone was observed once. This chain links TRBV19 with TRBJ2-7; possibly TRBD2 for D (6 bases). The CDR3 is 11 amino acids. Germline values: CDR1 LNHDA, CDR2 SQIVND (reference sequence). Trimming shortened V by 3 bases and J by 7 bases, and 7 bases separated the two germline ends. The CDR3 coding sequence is TGTGCCAGTAGTATTGGAGGGGAGCAGTACTTC. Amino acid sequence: CASSIGGEQYF.

CDR3 residues: CAWSGGRTDNYNEQFF. In DNA form, the CDR3 reads TGTGCCTGGAGTGGCGGGAGGACTGACAACTACAATGAGCAGTTCTTC. The J gene is TRBJ2-1, the V gene TRBV30, with 8 positions matching TRBD2. Germline assignment: CDR1 GTSNPN and CDR2 SVGIG (reference sequence). The V and J ends lost 1 base and 3 bases, in that order; junction bases with no gene match: 8. This CDR3 region has 16 residues.

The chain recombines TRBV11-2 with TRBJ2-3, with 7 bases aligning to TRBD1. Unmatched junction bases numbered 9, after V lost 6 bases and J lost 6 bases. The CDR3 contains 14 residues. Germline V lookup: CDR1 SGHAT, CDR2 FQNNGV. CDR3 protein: CASRGQATWDTQYF. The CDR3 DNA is TGTGCCAGCAGAGGACAGGCGACTTGGGATACGCAGTATTTT.

The DNA for the CDR3 is TGTGCCAGCAGCCCCGAGGACATGAACACTGAAGCTTTCTTT. It codes for CASSPEDMNTEAFF. The J gene is TRBJ1-1, the V gene TRBV7-8, with TRBD1 as a possible D gene (5 bases). CDR1 and CDR2 (germline): SGHVS, FQNEAQ. CDR3 length: 14 amino acids. Deletions cut 5 bases from V and 0 bases from J, with 10 bases between.

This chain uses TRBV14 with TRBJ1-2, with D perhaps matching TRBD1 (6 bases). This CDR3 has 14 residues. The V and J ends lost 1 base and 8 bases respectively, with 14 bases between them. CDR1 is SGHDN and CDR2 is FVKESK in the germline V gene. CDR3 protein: CASSQGSGVGGYTF. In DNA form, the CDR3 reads TGTGCCAGCAGCCAAGGTTCAGGGGTAGGCGGCTACACCTTC.

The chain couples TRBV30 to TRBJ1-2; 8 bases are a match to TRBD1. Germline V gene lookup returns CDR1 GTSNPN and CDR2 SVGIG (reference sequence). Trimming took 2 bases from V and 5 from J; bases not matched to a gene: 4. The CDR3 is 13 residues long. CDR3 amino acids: CAWSSGQGYGYTF. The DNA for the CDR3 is TGTGCCTGGAGTTCTGGACAGGGATATGGCTACACCTTC.

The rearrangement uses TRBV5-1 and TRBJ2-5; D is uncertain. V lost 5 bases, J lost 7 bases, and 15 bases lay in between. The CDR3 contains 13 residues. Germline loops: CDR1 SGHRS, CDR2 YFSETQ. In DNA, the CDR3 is TGCGCCAGCAGACCCGGAGAGGAAGCGACCCAGTACTTC. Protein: CASRPGEEATQYF.

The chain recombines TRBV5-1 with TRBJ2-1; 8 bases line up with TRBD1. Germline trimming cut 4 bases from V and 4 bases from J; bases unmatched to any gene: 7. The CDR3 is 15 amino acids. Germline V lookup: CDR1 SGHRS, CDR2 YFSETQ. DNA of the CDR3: TGCGCCAGCAGCGAAACGGACAGGGAATACAATGAGCAGTTCTTC. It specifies CASSETDREYNEQFF.

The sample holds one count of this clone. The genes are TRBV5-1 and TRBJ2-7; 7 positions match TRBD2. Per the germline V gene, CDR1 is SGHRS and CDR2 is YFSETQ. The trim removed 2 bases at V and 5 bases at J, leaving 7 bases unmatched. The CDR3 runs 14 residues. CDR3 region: CASSFSAGADEQYF. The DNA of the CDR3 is TGCGCCAGCAGCTTTAGCGCGGGAGCAGACGAGCAGTACTTC.

The chain's CDR3 is CASSIVMTSGRFDIQYF. For the CDR3, the DNA is TGTGCCAGTAGTATAGTTATGACTAGCGGGAGGTTTGACATTCAGTACTTC. This chain connects TRBV19 to TRBJ2-4, with 13 bases matching TRBD2. J gave up 8 bases and V 1 base, and 8 bases lay outside the gene matches. The CDR3 covers 17 residues. Germline CDR1 reads LNHDA; CDR2 reads SQIVND (reference sequence).

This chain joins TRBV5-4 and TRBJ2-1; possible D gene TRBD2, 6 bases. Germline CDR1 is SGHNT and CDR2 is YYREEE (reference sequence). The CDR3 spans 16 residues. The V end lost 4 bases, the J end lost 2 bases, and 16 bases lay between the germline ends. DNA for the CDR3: TGTGCCAGCAGCGCCACGGGACTCCCAACCTACAATGAGCAGTTCTTC. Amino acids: CASSATGLPTYNEQFF.

The CDR3 DNA follows: TGTGCCAGTAGCGATGGGGAGAGTAGCACAGATACGCAGTATTTT. This sequence encodes CASSDGESSTDTQYF. The V and J genes are TRBV19 and TRBJ2-3, with TRBD2 as a possible D gene (5 bases). Germline CDR1 LNHDA, CDR2 SQIVND (reference sequence). The CDR3 extends over 15 amino acids. Trimming took 6 bases from V and 0 from J, leaving 13 bases between them.

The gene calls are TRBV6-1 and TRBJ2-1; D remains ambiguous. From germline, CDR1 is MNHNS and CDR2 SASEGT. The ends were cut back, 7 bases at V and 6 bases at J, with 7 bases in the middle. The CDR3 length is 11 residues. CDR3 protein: CASTGVNEQFF. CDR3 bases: TGTGCCAGCACGGGTGTCAATGAGCAGTTCTTC.

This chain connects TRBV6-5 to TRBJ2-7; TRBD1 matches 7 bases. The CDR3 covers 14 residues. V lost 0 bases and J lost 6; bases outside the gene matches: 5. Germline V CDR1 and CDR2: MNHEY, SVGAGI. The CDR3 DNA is TGTGCCAGCAGTTACTCCGGGACAGCCTCCGAGCAGTACTTC. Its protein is CASSYSGTASEQYF.

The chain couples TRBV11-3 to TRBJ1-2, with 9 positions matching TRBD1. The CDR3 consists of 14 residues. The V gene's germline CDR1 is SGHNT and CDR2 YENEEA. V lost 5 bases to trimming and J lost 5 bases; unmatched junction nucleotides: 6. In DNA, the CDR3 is TGTGCCAGCAGCAAGGACAGGGGAGTATATGGCTACACCTTC. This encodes CASSKDRGVYGYTF.

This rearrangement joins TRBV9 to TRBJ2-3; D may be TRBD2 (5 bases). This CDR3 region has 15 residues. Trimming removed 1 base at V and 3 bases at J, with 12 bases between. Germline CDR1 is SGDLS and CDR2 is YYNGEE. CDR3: CASSVWFGETDTQYF. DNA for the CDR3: TGTGCCAGCAGCGTATGGTTCGGGGAAACAGATACGCAGTATTTT. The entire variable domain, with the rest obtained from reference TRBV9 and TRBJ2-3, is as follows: DSGVTQTPKHLITATGQRVTLRCSPRSGDLSVYWYQQSLDQGLQFLIQYYNGEERAKGNILERFSAQQFPDLHSELNLSSLELGDSALYFCASSVWFGETDTQYFGPGTRLTVL.

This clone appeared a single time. CDR3 nucleotides: TGCGCCAGCAGCTCTACCATACTCGGAGGAGAAAAACTGTTTTTT. Translating it yields CASSSTILGGEKLFF. The rearrangement links TRBV5-1 to TRBJ1-4; no clear D gene. The CDR3 runs 15 residues. Germline values: CDR1 SGHRS, CDR2 YFSETQ. V lost 3 bases, J lost 8 bases, and 17 bases lay in between.

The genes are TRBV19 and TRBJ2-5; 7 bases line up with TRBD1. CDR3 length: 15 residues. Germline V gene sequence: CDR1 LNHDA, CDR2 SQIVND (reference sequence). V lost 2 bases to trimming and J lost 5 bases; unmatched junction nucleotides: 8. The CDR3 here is CASSIFPAQGETQYF. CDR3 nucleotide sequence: TGTGCCAGTAGTATATTCCCGGCACAGGGGGAGACCCAGTACTTC. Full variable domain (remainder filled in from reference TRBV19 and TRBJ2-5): DGGITQSPKYLFRKEGQNVTLSCEQNLNHDAMYWYRQDPGQGLRLIYYSQIVNDFQKGDIAEGYSVSREKKESFPLTVTSAQKNPTAFYLCASSIFPAQGETQYFGPGTRLLVL.

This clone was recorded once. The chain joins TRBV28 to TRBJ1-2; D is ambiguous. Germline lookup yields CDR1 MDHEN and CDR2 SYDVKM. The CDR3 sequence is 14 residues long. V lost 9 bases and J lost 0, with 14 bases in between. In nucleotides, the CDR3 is TGTGCCAGTGTTGGGCAGCCAACTAACTATGGCTACACCTTC. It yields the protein CASVGQPTNYGYTF.

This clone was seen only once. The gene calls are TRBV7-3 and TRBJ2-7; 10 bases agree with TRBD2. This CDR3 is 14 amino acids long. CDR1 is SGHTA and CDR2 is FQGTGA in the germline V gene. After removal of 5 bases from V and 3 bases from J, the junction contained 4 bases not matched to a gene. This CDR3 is CASSPSSGSYEQYF. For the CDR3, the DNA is TGTGCCAGCAGCCCCTCTAGCGGGAGCTACGAGCAGTACTTC.

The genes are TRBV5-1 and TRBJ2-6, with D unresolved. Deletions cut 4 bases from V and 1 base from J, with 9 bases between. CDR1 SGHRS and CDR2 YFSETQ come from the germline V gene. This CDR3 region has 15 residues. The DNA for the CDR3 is TGCGCCAGCAGCGAACCAGATTCTGGGGCCAACGTCCTGACTTTC. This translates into CASSEPDSGANVLTF.

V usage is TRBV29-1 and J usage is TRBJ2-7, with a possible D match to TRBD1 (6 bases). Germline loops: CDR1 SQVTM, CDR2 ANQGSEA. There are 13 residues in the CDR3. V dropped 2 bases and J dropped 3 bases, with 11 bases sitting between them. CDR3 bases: TGCAGCGTTGAACAGGGGATGGGCTACGAGCAGTACTTC. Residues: CSVEQGMGYEQYF.

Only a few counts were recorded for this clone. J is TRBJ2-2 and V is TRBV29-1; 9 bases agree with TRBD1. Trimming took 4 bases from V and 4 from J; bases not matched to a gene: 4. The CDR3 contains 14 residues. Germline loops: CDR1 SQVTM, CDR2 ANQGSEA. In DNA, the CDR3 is TGCAGCGTTGGTGGACAGGGGTTCACCGGGGAGCTGTTTTTT. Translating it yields CSVGGQGFTGELFF.

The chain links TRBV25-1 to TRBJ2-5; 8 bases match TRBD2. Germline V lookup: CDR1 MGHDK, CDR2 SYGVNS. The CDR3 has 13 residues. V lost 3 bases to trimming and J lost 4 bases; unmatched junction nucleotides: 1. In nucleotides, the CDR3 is TGTGCCAGCAGTGAGGCGGGAGGAGAGACCCAGTACTTC. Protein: CASSEAGGETQYF.

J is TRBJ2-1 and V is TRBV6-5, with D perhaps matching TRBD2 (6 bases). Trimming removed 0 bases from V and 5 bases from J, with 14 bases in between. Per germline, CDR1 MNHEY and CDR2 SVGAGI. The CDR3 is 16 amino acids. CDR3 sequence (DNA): TGTGCCAGCAGTTACTCTAGCGGAGAGATCAACAATGAGCAGTTCTTC. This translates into CASSYSSGEINNEQFF.